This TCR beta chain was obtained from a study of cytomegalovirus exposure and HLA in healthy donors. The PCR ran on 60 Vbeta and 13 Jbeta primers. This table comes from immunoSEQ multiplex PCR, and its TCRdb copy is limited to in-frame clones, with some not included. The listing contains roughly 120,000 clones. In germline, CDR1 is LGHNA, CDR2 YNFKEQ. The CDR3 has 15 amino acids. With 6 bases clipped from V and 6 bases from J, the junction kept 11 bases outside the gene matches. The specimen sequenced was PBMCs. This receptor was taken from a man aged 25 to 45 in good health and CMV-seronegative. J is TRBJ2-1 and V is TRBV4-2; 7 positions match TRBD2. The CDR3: CASRPGLPSGNEQFF. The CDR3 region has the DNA TGTGCCAGCAGACCGGGACTACCGTCTGGCAATGAGCAGTTCTTC.